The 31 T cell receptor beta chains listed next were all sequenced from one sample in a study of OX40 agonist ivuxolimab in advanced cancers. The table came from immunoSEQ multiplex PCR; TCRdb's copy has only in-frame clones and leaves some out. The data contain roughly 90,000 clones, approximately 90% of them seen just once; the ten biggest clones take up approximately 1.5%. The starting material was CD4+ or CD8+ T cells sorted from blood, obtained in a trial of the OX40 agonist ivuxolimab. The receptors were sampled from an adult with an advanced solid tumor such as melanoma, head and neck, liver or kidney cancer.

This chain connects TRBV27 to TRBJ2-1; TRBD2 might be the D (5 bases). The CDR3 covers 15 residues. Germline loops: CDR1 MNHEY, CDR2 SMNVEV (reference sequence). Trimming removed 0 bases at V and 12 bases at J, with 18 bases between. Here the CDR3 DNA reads TGTGCCAGCAGTTTATCGAGGCTCAACGGGGTCGGGCAGTTCTTC. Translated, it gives CASSLSRLNGVGQFF.

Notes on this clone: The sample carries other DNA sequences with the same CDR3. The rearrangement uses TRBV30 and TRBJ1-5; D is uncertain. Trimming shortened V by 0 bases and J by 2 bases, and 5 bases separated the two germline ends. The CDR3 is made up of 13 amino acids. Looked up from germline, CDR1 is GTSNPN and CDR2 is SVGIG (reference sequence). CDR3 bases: TGTGCCTGGAGTGTGCATCGCAATCAGCCCCAGCATTTT. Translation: CAWSVHRNQPQHF. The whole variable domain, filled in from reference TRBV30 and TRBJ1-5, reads SQTIHQWPATLVQPVGSPLSLECTVEGTSNPNLYWYRQAAGRGLQLLFYSVGIGQISSEVPQNLSASRPQDRQFILSSKKLLLSDSGFYLCAWSVHRNQPQHFGDGTRLSIL.

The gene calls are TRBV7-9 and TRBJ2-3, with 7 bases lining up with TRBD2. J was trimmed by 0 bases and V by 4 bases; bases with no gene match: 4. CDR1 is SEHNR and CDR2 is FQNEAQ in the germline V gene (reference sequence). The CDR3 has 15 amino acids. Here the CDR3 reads CASSSRSGSTDTQYF. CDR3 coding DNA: TGTGCCAGCAGCTCCCGTAGCGGGAGCACAGATACGCAGTATTTT.

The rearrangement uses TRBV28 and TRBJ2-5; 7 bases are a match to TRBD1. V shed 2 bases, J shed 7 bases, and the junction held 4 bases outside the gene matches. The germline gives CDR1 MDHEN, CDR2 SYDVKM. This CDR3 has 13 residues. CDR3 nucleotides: TGTGCCAGCAGTTTAAGGGGGCCGGGGACCCAGTACTTC. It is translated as CASSLRGPGTQYF.

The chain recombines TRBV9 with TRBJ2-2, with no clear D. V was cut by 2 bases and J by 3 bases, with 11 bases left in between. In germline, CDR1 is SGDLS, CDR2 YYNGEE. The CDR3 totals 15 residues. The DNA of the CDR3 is TGTGCCAGCAGCGTCGGACCATCGGACACCGGGGAGCTGTTTTTT. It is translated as CASSVGPSDTGELFF.

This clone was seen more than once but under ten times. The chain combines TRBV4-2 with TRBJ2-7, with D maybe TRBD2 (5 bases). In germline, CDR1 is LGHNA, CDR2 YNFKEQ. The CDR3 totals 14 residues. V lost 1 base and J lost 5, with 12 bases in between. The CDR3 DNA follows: TGTGCCAGCAGCCAAGGCGGGTTGATCGACGAGCAGTACTTC. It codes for CASSQGGLIDEQYF.

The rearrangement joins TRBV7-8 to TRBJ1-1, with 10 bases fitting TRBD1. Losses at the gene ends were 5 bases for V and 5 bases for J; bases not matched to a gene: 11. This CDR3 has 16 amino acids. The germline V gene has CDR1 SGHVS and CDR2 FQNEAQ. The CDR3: CASSIGTGQGGTEAFF. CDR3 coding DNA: TGTGCCAGCAGCATAGGTACAGGACAGGGGGGAACTGAAGCTTTCTTT.

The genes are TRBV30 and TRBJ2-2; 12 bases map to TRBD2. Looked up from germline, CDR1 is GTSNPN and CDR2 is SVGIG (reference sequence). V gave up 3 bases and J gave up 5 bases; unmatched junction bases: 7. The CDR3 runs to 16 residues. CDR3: CAWRPGLAGITGELFF. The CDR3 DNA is TGTGCCTGGAGACCGGGACTAGCGGGTATAACCGGGGAGCTGTTTTTT.

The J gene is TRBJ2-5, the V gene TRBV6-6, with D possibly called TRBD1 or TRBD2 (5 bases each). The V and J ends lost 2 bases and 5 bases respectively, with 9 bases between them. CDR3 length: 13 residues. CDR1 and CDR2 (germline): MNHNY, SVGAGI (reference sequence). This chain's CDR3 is CASSYEGRETQYF. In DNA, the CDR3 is TGTGCCAGCAGTTACGAGGGGCGGGAGACCCAGTACTTC.

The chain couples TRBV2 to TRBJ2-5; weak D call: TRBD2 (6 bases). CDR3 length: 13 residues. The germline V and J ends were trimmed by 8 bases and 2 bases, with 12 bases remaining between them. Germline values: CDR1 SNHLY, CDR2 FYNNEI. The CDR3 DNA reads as TGTGCCAGCGCCGGGACTCCTCAAGAGACCCAGTACTTC. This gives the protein CASAGTPQETQYF.

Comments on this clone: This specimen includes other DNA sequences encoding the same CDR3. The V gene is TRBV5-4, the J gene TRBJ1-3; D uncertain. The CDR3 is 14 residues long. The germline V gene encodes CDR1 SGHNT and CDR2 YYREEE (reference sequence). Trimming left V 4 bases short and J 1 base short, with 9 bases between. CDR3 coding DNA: TGTGCCAGCAGCCTAGGAGGATCTGGAAACACCATATATTTT. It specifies CASSLGGSGNTIYF.

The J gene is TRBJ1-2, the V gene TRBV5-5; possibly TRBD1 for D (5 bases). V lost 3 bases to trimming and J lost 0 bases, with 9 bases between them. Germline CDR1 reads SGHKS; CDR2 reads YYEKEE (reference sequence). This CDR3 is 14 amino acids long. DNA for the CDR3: TGTGCCAGCAGCTGGGACGGACCTAACTATGGCTACACCTTC. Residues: CASSWDGPNYGYTF.

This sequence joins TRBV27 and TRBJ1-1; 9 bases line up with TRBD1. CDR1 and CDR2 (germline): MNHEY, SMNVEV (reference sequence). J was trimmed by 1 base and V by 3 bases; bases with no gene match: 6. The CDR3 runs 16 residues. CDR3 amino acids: CASSFYYRGQNTEAFF. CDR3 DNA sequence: TGTGCCAGCAGTTTTTACTACAGGGGGCAGAACACTGAAGCTTTCTTT.

The DNA of the CDR3 is TGTGCCAGCAGCTTCACGGGGCCCATGAACACTGAAGCTTTCTTT. Translated: CASSFTGPMNTEAFF. This chain uses TRBV7-2 with TRBJ1-1; maybe TRBD1 (5 bases). Germline lookup yields CDR1 SGHTA and CDR2 FQGNSA. This CDR3 is 15 amino acids long. V lost 3 bases to trimming and J lost 0 bases, with 11 bases between them.

The CDR3 nucleotides are TGTGCCAGCAGTACTAGCGGGGATACAGATACGCAGTATTTT. Translation: CASSTSGDTDTQYF. The chain has TRBV6-4 and TRBJ2-3, with 10 positions matching TRBD2. The length of the CDR3 is 14 residues. Trimming removed 5 bases from V and 3 bases from J; junction bases left unmatched: 2. Germline V gene sequence: CDR1 MRHNA, CDR2 SNTAGT.

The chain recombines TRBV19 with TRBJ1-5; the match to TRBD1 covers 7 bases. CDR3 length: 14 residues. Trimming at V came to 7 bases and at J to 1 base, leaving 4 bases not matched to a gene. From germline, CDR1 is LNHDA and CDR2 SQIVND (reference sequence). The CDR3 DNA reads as TGTGCCAGTACAACAGGGGTAAGCAATCAGCCCCAGCATTTT. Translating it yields CASTTGVSNQPQHF.

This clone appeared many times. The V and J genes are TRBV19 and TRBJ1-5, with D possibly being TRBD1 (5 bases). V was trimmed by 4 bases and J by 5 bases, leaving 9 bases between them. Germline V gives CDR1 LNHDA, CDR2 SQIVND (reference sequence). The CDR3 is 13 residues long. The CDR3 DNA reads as TGTGCCAGTAGTACCGACAGTTATCAGCCCCAGCATTTT. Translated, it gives CASSTDSYQPQHF.

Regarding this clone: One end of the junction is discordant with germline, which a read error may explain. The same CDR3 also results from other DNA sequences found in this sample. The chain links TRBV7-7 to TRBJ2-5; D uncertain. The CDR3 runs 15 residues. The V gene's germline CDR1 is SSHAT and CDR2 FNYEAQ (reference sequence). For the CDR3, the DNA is TGTGCCAGCAGCTTAGGGTCCAACTACCAGGAGACCCAGTACTTC. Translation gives CASSLGSNYQETQYF. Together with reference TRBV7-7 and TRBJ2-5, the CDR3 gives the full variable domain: GAGVSQSPRYKVTKRGQDVTLRCDPISSHATLYWYQQALGQGPEFLTYFNYEAQPDKSGLPSDRFSAERPEGSISTLTIQRTEQRDSAMYRCASSLGSNYQETQYFGPGTRLLVL.

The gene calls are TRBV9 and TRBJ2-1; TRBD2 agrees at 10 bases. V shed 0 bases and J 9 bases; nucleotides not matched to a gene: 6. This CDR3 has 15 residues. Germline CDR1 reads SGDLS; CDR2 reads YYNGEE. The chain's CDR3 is CASSVGLAGVGEQFF. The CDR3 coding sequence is TGTGCCAGCAGCGTAGGGCTAGCGGGAGTGGGTGAGCAGTTCTTC. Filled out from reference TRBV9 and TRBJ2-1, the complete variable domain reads DSGVTQTPKHLITATGQRVTLRCSPRSGDLSVYWYQQSLDQGLQFLIQYYNGEERAKGNILERFSAQQFPDLHSELNLSSLELGDSALYFCASSVGLAGVGEQFFGPGTRLTVL.

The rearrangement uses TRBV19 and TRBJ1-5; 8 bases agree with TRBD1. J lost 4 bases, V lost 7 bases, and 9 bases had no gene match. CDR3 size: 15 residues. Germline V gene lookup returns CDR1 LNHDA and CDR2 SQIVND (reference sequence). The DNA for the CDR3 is TGTGCCAGTACCAAAGGACAGGGCCTTAATCAGCCCCAGCATTTT. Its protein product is CASTKGQGLNQPQHF.

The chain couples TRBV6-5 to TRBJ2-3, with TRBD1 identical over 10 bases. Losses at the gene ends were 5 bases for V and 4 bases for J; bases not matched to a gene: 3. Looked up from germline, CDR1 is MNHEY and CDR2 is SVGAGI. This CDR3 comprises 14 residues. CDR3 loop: CASSRDRGADTQYF. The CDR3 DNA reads TGTGCCAGCAGTAGGGACAGGGGTGCAGATACGCAGTATTTT.

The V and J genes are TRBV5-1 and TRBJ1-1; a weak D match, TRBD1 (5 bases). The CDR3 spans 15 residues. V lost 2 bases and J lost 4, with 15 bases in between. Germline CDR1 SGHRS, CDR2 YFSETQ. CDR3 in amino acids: CASSLVSAGSTEAFF. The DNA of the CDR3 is TGCGCCAGCAGCTTAGTCTCGGCAGGGAGCACTGAAGCTTTCTTT. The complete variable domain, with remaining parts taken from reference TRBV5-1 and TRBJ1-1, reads KAGVTQTPRYLIKTRGQQVTLSCSPISGHRSVSWYQQTPGQGLQFLFEYFSETQRNKGNFPGRFSGRQFSNSRSEMNVSTLELGDSALYLCASSLVSAGSTEAFFGQGTRLTVV.

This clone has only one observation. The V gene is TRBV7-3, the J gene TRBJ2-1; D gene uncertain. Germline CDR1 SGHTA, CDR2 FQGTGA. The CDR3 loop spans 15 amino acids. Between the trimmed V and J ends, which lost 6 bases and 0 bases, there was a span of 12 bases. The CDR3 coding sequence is TGTGCCAGCAGGCCGGGCGCACACTCCTACAATGAGCAGTTCTTC. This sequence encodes CASRPGAHSYNEQFF. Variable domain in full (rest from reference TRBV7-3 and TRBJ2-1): GAGVSQTPSNKVTEKGKYVELRCDPISGHTALYWYRQSLGQGPEFLIYFQGTGAADDSGLPNDRFFAVRPEGSVSTLKIQRTERGDSAVYLCASRPGAHSYNEQFFGPGTRLTVL.

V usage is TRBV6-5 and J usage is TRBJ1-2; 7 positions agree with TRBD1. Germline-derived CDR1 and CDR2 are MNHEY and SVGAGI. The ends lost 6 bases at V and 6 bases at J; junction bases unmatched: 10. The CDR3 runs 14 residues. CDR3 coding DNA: TGTGCCAGCAGCACACAAGGGGGCGCGAATGGCTACACCTTC. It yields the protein CASSTQGGANGYTF.

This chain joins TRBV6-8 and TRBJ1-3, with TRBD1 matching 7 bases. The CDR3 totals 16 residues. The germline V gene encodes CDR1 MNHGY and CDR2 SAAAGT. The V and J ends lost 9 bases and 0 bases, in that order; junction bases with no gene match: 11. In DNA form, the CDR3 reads TGTGCCAGGGGGATAGACAGGGATAACTCTGGAAACACCATATATTTT. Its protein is CARGIDRDNSGNTIYF.

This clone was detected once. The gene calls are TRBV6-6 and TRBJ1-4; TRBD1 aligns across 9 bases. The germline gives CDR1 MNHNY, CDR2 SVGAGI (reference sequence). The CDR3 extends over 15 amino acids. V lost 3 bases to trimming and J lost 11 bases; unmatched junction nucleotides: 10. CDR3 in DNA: TGTGCCAGCAGTTATGGGGGACAGGGCGTTGGGAAACTGTTTTTT. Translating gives CASSYGGQGVGKLFF.

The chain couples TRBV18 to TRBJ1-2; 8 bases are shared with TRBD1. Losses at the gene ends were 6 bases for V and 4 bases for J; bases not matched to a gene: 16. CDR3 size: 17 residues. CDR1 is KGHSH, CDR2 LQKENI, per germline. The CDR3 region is CASSIRGPPTGVYGYTF. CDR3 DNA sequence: TGTGCCAGCTCGATTAGGGGGCCCCCGACAGGGGTCTATGGCTACACCTTC.

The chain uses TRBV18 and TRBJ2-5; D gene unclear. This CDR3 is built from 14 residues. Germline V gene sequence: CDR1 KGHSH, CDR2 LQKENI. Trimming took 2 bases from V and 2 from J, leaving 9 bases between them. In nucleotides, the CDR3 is TGTGCCAGCTCACCAAACCTAGGTCAAGAGACCCAGTACTTC. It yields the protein CASSPNLGQETQYF.

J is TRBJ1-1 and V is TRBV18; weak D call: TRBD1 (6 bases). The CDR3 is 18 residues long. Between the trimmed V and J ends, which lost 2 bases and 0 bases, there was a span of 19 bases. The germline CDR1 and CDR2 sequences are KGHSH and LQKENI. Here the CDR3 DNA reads TGTGCCAGCTCACCAAACGCGGGGGGCGTCTGGTTGAACACTGAAGCTTTCTTT. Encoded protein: CASSPNAGGVWLNTEAFF.

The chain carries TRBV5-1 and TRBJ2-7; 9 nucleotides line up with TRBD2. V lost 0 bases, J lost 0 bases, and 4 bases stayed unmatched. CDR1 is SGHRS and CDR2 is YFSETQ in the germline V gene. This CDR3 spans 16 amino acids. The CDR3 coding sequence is TGCGCCAGCAGCTTGGGGCCAGCGGGAGGCTCCTACGAGCAGTACTTC. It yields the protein CASSLGPAGGSYEQYF. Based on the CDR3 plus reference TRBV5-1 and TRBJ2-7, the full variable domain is KAGVTQTPRYLIKTRGQQVTLSCSPISGHRSVSWYQQTPGQGLQFLFEYFSETQRNKGNFPGRFSGRQFSNSRSEMNVSTLELGDSALYLCASSLGPAGGSYEQYFGPGTRLTVT.

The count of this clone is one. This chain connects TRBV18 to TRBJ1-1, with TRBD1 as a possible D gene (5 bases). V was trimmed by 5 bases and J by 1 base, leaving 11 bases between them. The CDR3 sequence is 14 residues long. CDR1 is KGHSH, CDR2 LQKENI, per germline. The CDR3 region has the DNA TGTGCCAGCTCAAATACAGGACAGAACACTGAAGCTTTCTTT. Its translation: CASSNTGQNTEAFF.